This entry concerns a single T cell receptor (beta chain). The target antigen is unknown. Amplification targeted TCR beta CDR3 regions from RNA transcripts. When the TCR CDR3 underwent first-round RT-PCR, the HTBI primer set was used. One entry per CDR3 protein results from TCRdb running MiXCR on the multiplex PCR reads. The table lists 450,000 to 550,000 distinct CDR3 sequences, roughly 25% of them singletons, with about 10% in the top ten. This specimen comes from a study of T cells in Graves' hyperthyroidism and ophthalmopathy. Regarding the study as a whole: Also found in blood were most expanded thyroid clonotypes above 0.001. In the analysis, a 13 V-J model separated ophthalmopathy from stable hyperthyroidism.

The CDR3 has 15 amino acids. CDR1 is LNHNV and CDR2 is YYDKDF in the germline V gene (reference sequence). With 0 bases clipped from V and 7 bases from J, the junction kept 7 bases outside the gene matches. The V and J genes are TRBV15 and TRBJ2-7; 9 bases agree with TRBD1. The sequenced material came from blood. The origin of this receptor is a woman in her thirties with Graves' ophthalmopathy. CDR3 bases: TGTGCCACCAGCAGAGAGGACAGGGGAGATCTTGAGCAGTACTTC. Its translation is CATSREDRGDLEQYF.